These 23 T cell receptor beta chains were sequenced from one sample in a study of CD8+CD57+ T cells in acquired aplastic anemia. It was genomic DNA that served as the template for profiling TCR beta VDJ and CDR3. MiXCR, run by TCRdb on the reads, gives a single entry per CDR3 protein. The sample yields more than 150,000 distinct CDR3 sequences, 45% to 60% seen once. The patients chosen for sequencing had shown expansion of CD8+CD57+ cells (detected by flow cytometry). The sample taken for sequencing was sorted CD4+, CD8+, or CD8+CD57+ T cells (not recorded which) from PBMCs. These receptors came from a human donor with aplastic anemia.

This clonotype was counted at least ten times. The CDR3 nucleotides are TGTGCCAGCACCATAGGATTCAGCACAGATACGCAGTATTTT. This translates into CASTIGFSTDTQYF. The chain has TRBV6-1 and TRBJ2-3; D is undetermined. Germline assignment: CDR1 MNHNS and CDR2 SASEGT. V lost 7 bases and J lost 0, with 11 bases in between. The CDR3 runs 14 residues.

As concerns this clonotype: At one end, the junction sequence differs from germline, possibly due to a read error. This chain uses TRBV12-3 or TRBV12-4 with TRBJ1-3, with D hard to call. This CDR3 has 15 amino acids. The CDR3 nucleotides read TGTGCCAGCAGTTACGAACCCCAGCCTGGAAACACCGTATATTTT. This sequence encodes CASSYEPQPGNTVYF.

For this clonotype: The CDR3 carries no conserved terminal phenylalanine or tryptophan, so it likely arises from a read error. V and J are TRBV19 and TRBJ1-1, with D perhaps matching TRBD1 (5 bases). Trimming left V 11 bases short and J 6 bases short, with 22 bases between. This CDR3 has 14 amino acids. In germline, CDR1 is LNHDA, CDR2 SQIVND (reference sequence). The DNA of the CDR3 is TGTGCCTGGAGTGTCGAATGGGGGAGGGCTGAAGCTTTCTCT. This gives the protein CAWSVEWGRAEAFS.

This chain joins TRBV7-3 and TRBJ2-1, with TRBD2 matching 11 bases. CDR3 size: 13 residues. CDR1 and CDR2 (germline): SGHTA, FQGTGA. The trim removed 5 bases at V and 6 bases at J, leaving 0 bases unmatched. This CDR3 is CASSGLAGNEQFF. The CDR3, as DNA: TGTGCCAGCAGCGGACTAGCGGGCAATGAGCAGTTCTTC.

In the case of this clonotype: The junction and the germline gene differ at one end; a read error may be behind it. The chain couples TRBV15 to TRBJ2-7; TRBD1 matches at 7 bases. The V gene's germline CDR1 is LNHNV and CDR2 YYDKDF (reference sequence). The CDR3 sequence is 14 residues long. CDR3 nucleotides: TGTGCCACCAGCAGAGAGCGAGGGGGCTACCAGCAGTACTTC. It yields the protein CATSRERGGYQQYF.

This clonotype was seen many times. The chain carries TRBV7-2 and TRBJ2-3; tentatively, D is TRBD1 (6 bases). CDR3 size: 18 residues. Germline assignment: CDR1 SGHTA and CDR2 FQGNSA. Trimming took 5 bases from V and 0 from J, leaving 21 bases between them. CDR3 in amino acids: CASSRKLTGQSSTDTQYF. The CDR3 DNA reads TGTGCCAGCAGCCGGAAACTGACAGGCCAATCTAGCACAGATACGCAGTATTTT.

For the CDR3, the DNA is TGCAGCGTCGACCCGGGACAGGGAGGAACCTACGAGCAGTACTTC. Its translation: CSVDPGQGGTYEQYF. V is TRBV29-1 and J is TRBJ2-7; TRBD1 matches 9 bases. CDR1 is SQVTM and CDR2 is ANQGSEA in the germline V gene. With 6 bases clipped from V and 2 bases from J, the junction kept 11 bases outside the gene matches. The CDR3 extends over 15 amino acids.

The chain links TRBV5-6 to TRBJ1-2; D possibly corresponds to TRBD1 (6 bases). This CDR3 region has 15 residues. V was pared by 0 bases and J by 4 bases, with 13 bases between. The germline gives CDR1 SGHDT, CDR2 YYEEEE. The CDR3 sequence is CASSLGEGDIYGYTF. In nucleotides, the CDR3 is TGTGCCAGCAGCTTGGGGGAAGGGGACATCTATGGCTACACCTTC.

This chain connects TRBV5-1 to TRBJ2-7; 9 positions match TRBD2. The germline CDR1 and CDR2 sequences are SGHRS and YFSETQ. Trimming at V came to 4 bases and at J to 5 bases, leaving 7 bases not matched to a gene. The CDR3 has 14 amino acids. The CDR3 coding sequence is TGCGCCAGCAGCCGGAGCGGGAGGAACGACGAGCAGTACTTC. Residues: CASSRSGRNDEQYF. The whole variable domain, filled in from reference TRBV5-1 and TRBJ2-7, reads KAGVTQTPRYLIKTRGQQVTLSCSPISGHRSVSWYQQTPGQGLQFLFEYFSETQRNKGNFPGRFSGRQFSNSRSEMNVSTLELGDSALYLCASSRSGRNDEQYFGPGTRLTVT.

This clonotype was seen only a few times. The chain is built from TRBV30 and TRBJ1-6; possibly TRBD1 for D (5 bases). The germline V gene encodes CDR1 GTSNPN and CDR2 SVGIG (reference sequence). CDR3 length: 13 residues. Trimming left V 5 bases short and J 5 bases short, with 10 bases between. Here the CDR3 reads CAWAWGDNSPLHF. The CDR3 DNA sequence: TGTGCCTGGGCGTGGGGGGATAATTCACCCCTCCACTTT.

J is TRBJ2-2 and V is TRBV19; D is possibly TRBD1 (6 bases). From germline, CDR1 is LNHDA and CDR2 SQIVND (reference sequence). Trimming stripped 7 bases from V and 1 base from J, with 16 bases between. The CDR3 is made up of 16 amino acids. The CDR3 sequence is CASTLLDRKNTGELFF. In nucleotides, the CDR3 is TGTGCCAGTACCCTCCTGGACAGAAAGAACACCGGGGAGCTGTTTTTT.

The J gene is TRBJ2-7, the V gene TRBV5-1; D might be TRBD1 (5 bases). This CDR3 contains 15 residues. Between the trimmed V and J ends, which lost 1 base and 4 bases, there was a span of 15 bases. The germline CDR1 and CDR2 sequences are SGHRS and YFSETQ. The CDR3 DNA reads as TGCGCCAGCAGCTTGTCCGCAGGGCATAAGTACGAGCAGTACTTC. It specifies CASSLSAGHKYEQYF.

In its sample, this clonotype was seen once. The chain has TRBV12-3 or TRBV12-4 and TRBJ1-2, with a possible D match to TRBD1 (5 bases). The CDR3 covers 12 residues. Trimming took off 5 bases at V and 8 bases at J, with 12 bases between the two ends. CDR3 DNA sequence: TGTGCCAGCAGTCTCGGGGGTCAGGGCTACACCTTC. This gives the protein CASSLGGQGYTF.

The CDR3 coding sequence is TGTGCCAGCAGTATGGGATGCGAGCAGTACTTC. It translates to CASSMGCEQYF. The V call is TRBV27, the J call TRBJ2-5; no clear D. The J call is in doubt because the DNA end fits TRBJ2-7 better. Germline V gene lookup returns CDR1 MNHEY and CDR2 SMNVEV (reference sequence). The CDR3 has 11 residues.

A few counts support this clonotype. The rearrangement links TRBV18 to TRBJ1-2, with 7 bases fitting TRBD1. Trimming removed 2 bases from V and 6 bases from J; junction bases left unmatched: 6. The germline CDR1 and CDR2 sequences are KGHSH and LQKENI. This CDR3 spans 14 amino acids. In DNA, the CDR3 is TGTGCCAGCTCACCAGGGGTTCAGGGGGATGGCTACACCTTC. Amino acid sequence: CASSPGVQGDGYTF. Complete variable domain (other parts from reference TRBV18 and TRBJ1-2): NAGVMQNPRHLVRRRGQEARLRCSPMKGHSHVYWYRQLPEEGLKFMVYLQKENIIDESGMPKERFSAEFPKEGPSILRIQQVVRGDSAAYFCASSPGVQGDGYTFGSGTRLTVV.

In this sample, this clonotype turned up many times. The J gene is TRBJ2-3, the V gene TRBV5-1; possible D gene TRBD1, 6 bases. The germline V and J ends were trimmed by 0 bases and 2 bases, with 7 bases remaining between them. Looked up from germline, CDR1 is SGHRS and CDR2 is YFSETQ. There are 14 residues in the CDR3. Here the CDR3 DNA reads TGCGCCAGCAGCTTGGGACAGGACACAGATACGCAGTATTTT. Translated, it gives CASSLGQDTDTQYF.

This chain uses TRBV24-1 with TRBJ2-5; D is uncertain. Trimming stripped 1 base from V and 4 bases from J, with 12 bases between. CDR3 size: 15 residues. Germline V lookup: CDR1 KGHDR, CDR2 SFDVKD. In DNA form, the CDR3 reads TGTGCCACCAGTGATTTTGGTCAAGGTCGAGAGACCCAGTACTTC. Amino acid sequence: CATSDFGQGRETQYF.

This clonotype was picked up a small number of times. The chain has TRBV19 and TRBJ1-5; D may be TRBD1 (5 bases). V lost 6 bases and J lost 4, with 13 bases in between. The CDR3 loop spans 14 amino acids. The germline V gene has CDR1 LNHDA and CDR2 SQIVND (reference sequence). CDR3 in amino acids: CASSFRDPNQPQHF. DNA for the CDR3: TGTGCCAGTAGCTTCCGGGACCCAAATCAGCCCCAGCATTTT.

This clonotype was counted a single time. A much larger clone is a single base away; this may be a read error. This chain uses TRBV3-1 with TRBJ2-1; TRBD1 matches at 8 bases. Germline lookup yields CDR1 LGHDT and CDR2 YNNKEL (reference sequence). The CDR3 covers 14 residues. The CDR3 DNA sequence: TGTGCCAGCAGCCGCCGGCCAGGGGGCAATGGGCAGTTCTTC. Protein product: CASSRRPGGNGQFF.

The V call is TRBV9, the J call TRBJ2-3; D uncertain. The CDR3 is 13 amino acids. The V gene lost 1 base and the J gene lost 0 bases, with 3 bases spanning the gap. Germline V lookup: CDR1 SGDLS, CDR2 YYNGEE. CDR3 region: CASSVISTDTQYF. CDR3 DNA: TGTGCCAGCAGCGTAATCAGCACAGATACGCAGTATTTT.

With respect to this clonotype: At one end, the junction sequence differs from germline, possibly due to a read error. The chain's CDR3 is CASSPLGTSGGIADTRYF. In DNA form, the CDR3 reads TGTGCCAGCAGCCCCCTAGGGACTAGTGGAGGGATCGCAGATACGCGGTATTTT. This chain links TRBV25-1 with TRBJ2-3, with 8 nucleotides matching TRBD2. This CDR3 is built from 18 residues. From germline, CDR1 is MGHDK and CDR2 SYGVNS. Filled out from reference TRBV25-1 and TRBJ2-3, the complete variable domain reads EADIYQTPRYLVIGTGKKITLECSQTMGHDKMYWYQQDPGMELHLIHYSYGVNSTEKGDLSSESTVSRIRTEHFPLTLESARPSHTSQYLCASSPLGTSGGIADTRYFGPGTRLTVL.

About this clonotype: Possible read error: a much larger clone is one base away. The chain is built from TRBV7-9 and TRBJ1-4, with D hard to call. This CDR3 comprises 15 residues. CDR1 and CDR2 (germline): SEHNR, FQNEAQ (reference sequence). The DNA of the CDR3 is TGTGCCTGCAGCCCGCAAGGGCCAGGTTATGAAAAACTGTTTTTT. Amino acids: CACSPQGPGYEKLFF.

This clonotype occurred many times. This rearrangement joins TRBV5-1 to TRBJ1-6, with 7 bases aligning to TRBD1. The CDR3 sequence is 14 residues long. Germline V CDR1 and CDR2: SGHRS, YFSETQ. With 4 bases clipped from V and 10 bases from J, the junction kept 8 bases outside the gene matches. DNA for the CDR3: TGCGCCAGCAGCGCAAGGACAGGAAGCTCACCCCTCCACTTT. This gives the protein CASSARTGSSPLHF.